This TCR beta chain emerged from a study of blood T cell repertoires in COVID-19. Study details: Sites in the United States, Italy and Spain provided acute and convalescent COVID-19 samples. T cells, B-cell-depleted T cells, or PBMCs supplied cDNA or gDNA.

This clone has a single count. Here immunoSEQ multiplex PCR was the method, and the copy in TCRdb shows in-frame clones only, minus some. The sample holds roughly 61,000 clones, around 85% seen once. The length of the CDR3 is 14 residues. The V end was cut by 8 bases, the J end by 3 bases, with 16 bases between. Germline V gene sequence: CDR1 MDHEN, CDR2 SYDVKM. V usage is TRBV28 and J usage is TRBJ1-1, with no clear D. The sequenced sample was peripheral blood. This TCR was recovered from a man aged 40-49 years with active COVID-19. In DNA form, the CDR3 reads TGTGCCAGCCGTCCAAGGAGTGGTTACACTGAAGCTTTCTTT. It encodes CASRPRSGYTEAFF.